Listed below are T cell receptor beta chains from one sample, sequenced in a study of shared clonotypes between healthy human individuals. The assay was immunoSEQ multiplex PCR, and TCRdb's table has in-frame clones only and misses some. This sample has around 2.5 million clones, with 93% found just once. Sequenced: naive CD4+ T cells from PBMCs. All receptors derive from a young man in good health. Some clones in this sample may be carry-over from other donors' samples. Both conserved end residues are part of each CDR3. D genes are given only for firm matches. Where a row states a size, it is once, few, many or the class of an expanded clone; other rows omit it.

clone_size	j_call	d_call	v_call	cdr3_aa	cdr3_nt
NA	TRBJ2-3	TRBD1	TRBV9	CASSVTGTGTDTQYF	TGTGCCAGCAGCGTAACCGGGACAGGCACGGATACGCAGTATTTT
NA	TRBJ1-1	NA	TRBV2	CASSELGMRLMSAFF	TGTGCCAGCAGTGAATTAGGGATGCGACTCATGTCAGCTTTCTTT
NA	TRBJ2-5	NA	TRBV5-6	CASSRGFLETQYF	TGTGCCAGCAGCCGGGGGTTTTTAGAGACCCAGTACTTC
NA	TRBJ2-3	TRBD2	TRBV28	CASSLFRLAANTQYF	TGTGCCAGCAGTTTGTTTAGGCTAGCGGCAAATACGCAGTATTTT
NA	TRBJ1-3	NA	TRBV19	CASGPLPGDGNTIYF	TGTGCCAGTGGTCCCCTACCAGGGGATGGAAACACCATATATTTT
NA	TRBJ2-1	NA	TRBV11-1	CASRTEGGPYNEQFF	TGTGCCAGCCGAACAGAGGGAGGCCCCTACAATGAGCAGTTCTTC
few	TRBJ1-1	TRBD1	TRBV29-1	CSVNPGQGGAEAFF	TGCAGCGTCAATCCTGGACAGGGAGGCGCTGAAGCTTTCTTT
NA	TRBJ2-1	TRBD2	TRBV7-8	CASSARGAGLYNEQFF	TGTGCCAGCAGCGCCCGGGGAGCGGGGCTTTACAATGAGCAGTTCTTC
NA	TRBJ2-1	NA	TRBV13	CASSLNEMGGHSYNEQFF	TGTGCCAGCAGCTTAAATGAGATGGGGGGACACTCCTACAATGAGCAGTTCTTC
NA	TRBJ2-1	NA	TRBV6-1	CAGADSWSYNEQFF	TGTGCCGGCGCCGACAGTTGGTCCTACAATGAGCAGTTCTTC
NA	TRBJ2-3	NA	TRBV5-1	CASSFGSKETDTQYF	TGCGCCAGCAGCTTCGGGAGCAAGGAGACAGATACGCAGTATTTT
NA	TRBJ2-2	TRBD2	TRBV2	CASSVSLAGGIGELFF	TGTGCCAGCAGTGTTAGTCTAGCGGGAGGTATCGGGGAGCTGTTTTTT
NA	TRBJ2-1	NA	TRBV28	CASSLRHPEQFF	TGTGCCAGCAGTTTACGGCATCCTGAGCAGTTCTTC
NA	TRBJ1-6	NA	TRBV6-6	CASSLDGYRPLSPLHF	TGTGCCAGCAGCCTTGACGGATACCGCCCATTATCACCCCTCCACTTT
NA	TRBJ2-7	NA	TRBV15	CATSRGGQGADEQYF	TGTGCCACCAGCAGGGGAGGGCAGGGGGCCGACGAGCAGTACTTC
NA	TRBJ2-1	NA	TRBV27	CASSRGLGTYNEQFF	TGTGCCAGCAGTAGAGGACTGGGAACCTACAATGAGCAGTTCTTC
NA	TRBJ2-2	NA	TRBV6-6	CASTSHGGDGELFF	TGTGCCAGCACCAGTCATGGCGGAGACGGGGAGCTGTTTTTT
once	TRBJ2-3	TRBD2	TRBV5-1	CASSTMTSGATDTQYF	TGCGCCAGCAGCACCATGACTAGCGGGGCCACAGATACGCAGTATTTT
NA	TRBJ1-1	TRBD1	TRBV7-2	CASSLDPGTGTKVNTEAFF	TGTGCCAGCAGCTTAGACCCTGGGACAGGGACTAAAGTGAACACTGAAGCTTTCTTT
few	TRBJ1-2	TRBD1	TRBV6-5	CASRRTGSDGYTF	TGTGCCAGCAGAAGGACAGGATCTGATGGCTACACCTTC
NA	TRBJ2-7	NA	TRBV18	CASSSIITRDGLFYEQYF	TGTGCCAGCTCATCTATTATAACCCGGGACGGCCTATTCTACGAGCAGTACTTC
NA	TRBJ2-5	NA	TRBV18	CASSPPGNTETQYF	TGTGCCAGCTCACCACCGGGGAACACGGAGACCCAGTACTTC
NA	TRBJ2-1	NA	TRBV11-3	CASSPGGGNEQFF	TGTGCCAGCAGCCCCGGCGGAGGCAATGAGCAGTTCTTC
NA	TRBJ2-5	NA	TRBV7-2	CASSLVRGVIVETQYF	TGTGCCAGCAGCTTAGTAAGAGGGGTTATCGTAGAGACCCAGTACTTC
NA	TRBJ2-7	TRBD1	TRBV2	CASSETGDHEQYF	TGTGCCAGCAGTGAGACAGGGGACCACGAGCAGTACTTC
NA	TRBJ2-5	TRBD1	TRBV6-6	CASSYDRGFETQYF	TGTGCCAGCAGTTACGACAGGGGGTTTGAGACCCAGTACTTC
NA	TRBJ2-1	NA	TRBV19	CASRSEPYNEQFF	TGTGCCAGTAGAAGCGAGCCCTACAATGAGCAGTTCTTC
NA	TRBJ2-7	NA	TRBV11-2	CASSSLIPPYEQYF	TGTGCCAGCAGCTCTTTGATCCCACCCTACGAGCAGTACTTC
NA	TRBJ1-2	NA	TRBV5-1	CASSLGGPSYNGYTF	TGCGCCAGCAGCTTGGGGGGACCCTCGTATAACGGCTACACCTTC
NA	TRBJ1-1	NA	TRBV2	CATSEWPPNTEAFF	TGTGCCACCAGTGAGTGGCCGCCGAACACTGAAGCTTTCTTT
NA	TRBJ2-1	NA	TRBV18	CASSHGNEQFF	TGTGCCAGCTCACACGGGAATGAGCAGTTCTTC
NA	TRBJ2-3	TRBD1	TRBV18	CASSPLQGQGADTQYF	TGTGCCAGCTCACCACTCCAAGGACAGGGAGCAGATACGCAGTATTTT
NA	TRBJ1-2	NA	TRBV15	CATSSRRVGGYGYTF	TGTGCCACCAGCAGCAGGCGGGTGGGGGGCTATGGCTACACCTTC
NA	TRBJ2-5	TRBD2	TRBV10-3	CAISPSGGKTQYF	TGTGCCATCAGTCCTAGCGGAGGGAAGACCCAGTACTTC
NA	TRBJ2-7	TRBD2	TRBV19	CASSPVAGGPGEQYF	TGTGCCAGTAGTCCAGTAGCGGGAGGGCCGGGCGAGCAGTACTTC
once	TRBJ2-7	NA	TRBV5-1	CASSFPGYEQYF	TGCGCCAGCAGCTTTCCTGGCTACGAGCAGTACTTC
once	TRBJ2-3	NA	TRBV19	CASSIDRVSTDTQYF	TGTGCCAGTAGTATAGATCGCGTCAGCACAGATACGCAGTATTTT
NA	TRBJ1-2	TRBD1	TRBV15	CATSRAGQRYYGYTF	TGTGCCACCAGCAGGGCGGGACAGCGATACTATGGCTACACCTTC
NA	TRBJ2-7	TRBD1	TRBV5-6	CASRPGTADSYEQYF	TGTGCCAGCAGGCCCGGGACAGCGGACTCCTACGAGCAGTACTTC
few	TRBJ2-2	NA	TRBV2	CASKSLEGGGELFF	TGTGCCAGCAAGTCCCTAGAGGGGGGCGGGGAGCTGTTTTTT
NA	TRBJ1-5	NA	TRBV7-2	CASSLLTTGIQPQHF	TGTGCCAGCAGCTTACTCACGACAGGTATCCAGCCCCAGCATTTT
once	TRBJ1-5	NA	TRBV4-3	CASSQGRDQPQHF	TGCGCCAGCAGCCAAGGACGAGATCAGCCCCAGCATTTT
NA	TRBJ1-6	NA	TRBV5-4	CASSLQNSPLHF	TGTGCCAGCAGCTTGCAAAATTCACCCCTCCACTTT
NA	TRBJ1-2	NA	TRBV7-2	CASSYTGNYGYTF	TGTGCCAGCAGCTACACAGGGAACTATGGCTACACCTTC
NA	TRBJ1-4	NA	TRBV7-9	CASSGYLRGEKLFF	TGTGCCAGCAGCGGCTATTTAAGGGGTGAAAAACTGTTTTTT
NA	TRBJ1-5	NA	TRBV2	CASSESGFGQPQHF	TGTGCCAGCAGTGAATCAGGGTTTGGTCAGCCCCAGCATTTT
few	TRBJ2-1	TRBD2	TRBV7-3	CASSPGLADNEQFF	TGTGCCAGCAGCCCGGGACTAGCGGACAATGAGCAGTTCTTC
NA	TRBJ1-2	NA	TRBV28	CASSSQKGFYGYTF	TGTGCCAGCAGTTCCCAAAAGGGCTTCTATGGCTACACCTTC